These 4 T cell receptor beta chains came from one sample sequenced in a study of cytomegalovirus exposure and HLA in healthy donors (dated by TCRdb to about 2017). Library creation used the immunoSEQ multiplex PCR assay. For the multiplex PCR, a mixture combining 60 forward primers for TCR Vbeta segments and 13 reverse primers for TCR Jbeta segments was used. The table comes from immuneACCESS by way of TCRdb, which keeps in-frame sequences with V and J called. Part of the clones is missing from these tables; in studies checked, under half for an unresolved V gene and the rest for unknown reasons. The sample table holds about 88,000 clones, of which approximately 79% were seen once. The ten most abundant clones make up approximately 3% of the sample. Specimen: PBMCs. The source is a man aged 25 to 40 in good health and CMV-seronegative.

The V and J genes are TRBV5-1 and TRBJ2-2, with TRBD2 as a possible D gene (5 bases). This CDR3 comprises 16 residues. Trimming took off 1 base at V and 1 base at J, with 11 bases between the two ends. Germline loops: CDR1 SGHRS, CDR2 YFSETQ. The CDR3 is CASSLSSGVNTGELFF. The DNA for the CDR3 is TGCGCCAGCAGCTTGTCTTCCGGGGTGAACACCGGGGAGCTGTTTTTT.

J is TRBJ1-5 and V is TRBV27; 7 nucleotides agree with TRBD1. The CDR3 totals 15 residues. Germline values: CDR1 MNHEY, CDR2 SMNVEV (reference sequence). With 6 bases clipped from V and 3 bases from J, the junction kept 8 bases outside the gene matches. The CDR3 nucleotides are TGTGCCAGCAGCCAAGGGGGACAGTTCAATCAGCCCCAGCATTTT. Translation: CASSQGGQFNQPQHF.

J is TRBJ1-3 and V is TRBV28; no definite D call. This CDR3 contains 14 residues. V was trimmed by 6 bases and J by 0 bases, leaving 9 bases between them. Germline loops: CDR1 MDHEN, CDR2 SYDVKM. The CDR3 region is CASSRGSSGNTIYF. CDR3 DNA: TGTGCCAGCAGCCGGGGTTCCTCTGGAAACACCATATATTTT.

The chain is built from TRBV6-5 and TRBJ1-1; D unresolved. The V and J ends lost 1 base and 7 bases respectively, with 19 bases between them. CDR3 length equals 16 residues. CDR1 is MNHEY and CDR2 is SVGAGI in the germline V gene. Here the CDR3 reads CASSYWAGEGVHEAFF. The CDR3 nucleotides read TGTGCCAGCAGTTACTGGGCTGGGGAGGGAGTGCATGAAGCTTTCTTT.